Sequencing of this T cell receptor (beta chain) was carried out in a study of tumor-infiltrating lymphocytes in localized non-small cell lung cancer (dated by TCRdb to the early 2020s). Describing the broader study: The cohort covered several histologies, both smokers and never-smokers, and patients whose samples were collected after neoadjuvant chemotherapy. From each patient came resected tumor tissue plus uninvolved lung tissue from that same patient, and the uninvolved lung tissue was described as non-adjacent to the tumor. The same patients underwent several integrated assays, with TCR sequencing performed together with flow cytometry, multiplex immunofluorescence, RNA-seq, exome sequencing and proteomics. The overall ICON cohort was composed of some 160 surgical patients with localized non-small cell lung cancer whose tumors were resected. The paired tumor versus uninvolved lung comparison of immunoSEQ T-cell fraction included roughly 60 patients. The study at large found these results: Because assay coverage varied across patients depending on available tissue quantity, TCR sequencing was performed for only a subset of the cohort. TCR-derived T-cell fraction did not differ between the flow cytometry-defined immunotypes IM1 (good prognosis) and IM2 (poor prognosis). Higher T cell infiltration in tumors than in uninvolved lung tissue was supported by TCRbeta sequencing, consistent with immunofluorescence CD3 counts. Because different assays used different pieces of the same tissue, technical variation could not be distinguished from intratumor heterogeneity.

The first patient joined ICON in early 2016, and enrollment wrapped up when the last patient was enrolled in late 2018. From a subcohort of 76 patients, fresh tumor and matched uninvolved tissue were collected for in-depth immune analyses, including TCR sequencing. No cell sorting was done, and TCR sequencing was instead run on DNA isolated from bulk tissue. The T-cell fraction in tumor and uninvolved lung tissue was provided by TCR sequencing with the immunoSEQ assay. In the original analysis: For survival analysis, patients were divided into high (upper tertile) and low (lower two tertiles) T-cell fraction groups, which were compared by log-rank test. A signed-rank test was used to check for differences in T-cell fraction between paired tumor and uninvolved lung. TCRdb re-hosts the immuneACCESS table, in-frame sequences only. Its copies lack some clones; in the studies checked, an unresolved V gene accounts for under half of them, and the cause for the rest is not known. V and J calls and clone size are copied from that table; D and trimming were computed from the DNA. For this sample there are approximately 7,400 clones; about 65% appear just once. 10% to 15% of the sample goes to the ten largest clones.

For this clone: Its antigen is currently not known. No much larger clonotype is one base removed from it; base qualities were not supplied.

Trimming takes 2 bases from V and 1 base from J, and the germline ends sit 15 bases apart. From cysteine to phenylalanine, the CDR3 is 17 amino acids long. Of the read, only the CDR3 DNA is kept; its 51 bases are in frame from base 1. CDR1 and CDR2 are drawn from the germline V gene: MNHNS, SASEGT. The V gene is TRBV6-1 and the J gene is TRBJ1-5; D gene: possibly TRBD1, on 5 matching bases. The source is a human donor with non-small cell lung cancer. The sample was uninvolved lung tissue not adjacent to the tumor. The DNA reads as follows: TGTGCCAGCAGTGAAAGTCGACAGCGCCCCAGCAATCAGCCCCAGCATTTT. Its coded protein is CASSESRQRPSNQPQHF.